This entry is about one TCR beta chain. Trimming cost V 5 bases and J 7 bases, with 12 bases left between them. Germline V gene sequence: CDR1 SGHTA, CDR2 FQGNSA. This CDR3 spans 13 amino acids. This specimen comes from a study of OX40 agonist ivuxolimab in advanced cancers. Study-level information: Previous treatment with anti-PD-1, anti-PD-L1 or anti-CTLA-4 therapy was allowed; 35% to 50% had received some.

The protocol was immunoSEQ multiplex PCR, while the TCRdb copy is restricted to in-frame clones and leaves out a portion. This sample has 15,000 to 20,000 clones, with roughly four fifths found just once. The origin of this receptor is an adult with an advanced solid tumor such as melanoma, head and neck, liver or kidney cancer. Material: CD4+ or CD8+ T cells sorted from blood, obtained in a trial of the OX40 agonist ivuxolimab. This chain links TRBV7-2 with TRBJ1-5; D not certain. In DNA form, the CDR3 reads TGTGCCAGCAGCCCGGGAGGCCCCCAGCCCCAGCATTTT. As protein: CASSPGGPQPQHF.